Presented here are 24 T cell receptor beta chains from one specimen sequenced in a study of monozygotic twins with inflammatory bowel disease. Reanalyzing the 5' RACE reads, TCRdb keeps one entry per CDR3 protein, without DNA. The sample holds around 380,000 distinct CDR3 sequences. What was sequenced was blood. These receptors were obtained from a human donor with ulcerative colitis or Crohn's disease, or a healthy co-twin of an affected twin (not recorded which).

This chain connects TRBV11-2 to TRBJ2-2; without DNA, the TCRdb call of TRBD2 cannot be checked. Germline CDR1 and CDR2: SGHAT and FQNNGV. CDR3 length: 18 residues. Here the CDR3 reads CASSFGLAGAFVTGELFF.

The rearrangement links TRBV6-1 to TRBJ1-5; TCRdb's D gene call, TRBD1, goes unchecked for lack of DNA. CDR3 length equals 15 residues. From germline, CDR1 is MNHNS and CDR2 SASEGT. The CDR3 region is CARLQRGQKDQPQHF.

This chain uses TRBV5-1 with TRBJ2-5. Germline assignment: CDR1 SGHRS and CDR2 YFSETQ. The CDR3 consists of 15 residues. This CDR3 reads CASSIDNFPAETQYF.

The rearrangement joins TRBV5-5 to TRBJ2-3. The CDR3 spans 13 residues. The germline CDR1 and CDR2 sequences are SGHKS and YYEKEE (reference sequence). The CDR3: CASSLIVGDTQYF. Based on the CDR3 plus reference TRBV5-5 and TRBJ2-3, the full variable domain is DAGVTQSPTHLIKTRGQQVTLRCSPISGHKSVSWYQQVLGQGPQFIFQYYEKEERGRGNFPDRFSARQFPNYSSELNVNALLLGDSALYLCASSLIVGDTQYFGPGTRLTVL.

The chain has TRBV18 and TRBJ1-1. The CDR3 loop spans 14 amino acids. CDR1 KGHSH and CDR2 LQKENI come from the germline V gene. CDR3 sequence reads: CASSPPEASTEAFF.

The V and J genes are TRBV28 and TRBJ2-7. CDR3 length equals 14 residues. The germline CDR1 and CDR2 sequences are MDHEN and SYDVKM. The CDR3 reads CASSLGVEFYEQYF.

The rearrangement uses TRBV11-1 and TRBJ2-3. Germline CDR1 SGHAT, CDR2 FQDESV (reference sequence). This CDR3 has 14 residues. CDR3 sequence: CASSLGHSTDTQYF.

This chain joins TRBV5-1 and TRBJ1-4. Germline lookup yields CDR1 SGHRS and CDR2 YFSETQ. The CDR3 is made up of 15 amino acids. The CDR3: CASSLEGPPNEKLFF.

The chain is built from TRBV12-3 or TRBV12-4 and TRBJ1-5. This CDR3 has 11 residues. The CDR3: CASSLRDIQHF.

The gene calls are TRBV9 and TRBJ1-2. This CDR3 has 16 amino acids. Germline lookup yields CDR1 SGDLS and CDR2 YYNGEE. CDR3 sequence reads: CASSVTSGDISYGYTF.

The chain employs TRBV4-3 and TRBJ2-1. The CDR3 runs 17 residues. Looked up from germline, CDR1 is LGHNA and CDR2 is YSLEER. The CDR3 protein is CASSQEISGSPYNEQFF.

CDR3 amino acids: CASRFVEEGKDQILYEQYF. This chain connects TRBV21-1 to TRBJ2-7; TCRdb's D gene call, TRBD2, goes unchecked for lack of DNA. TRBV21-1 is annotated as a pseudogene. The CDR3 sequence is 19 residues long.

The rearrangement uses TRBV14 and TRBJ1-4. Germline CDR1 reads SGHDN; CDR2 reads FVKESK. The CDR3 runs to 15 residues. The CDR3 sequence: CASSQDRSDGEKLFF.

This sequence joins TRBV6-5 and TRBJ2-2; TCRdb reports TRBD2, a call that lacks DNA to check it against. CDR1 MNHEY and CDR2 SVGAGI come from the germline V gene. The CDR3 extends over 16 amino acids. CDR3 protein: CASSFRTSPNTGELFF.

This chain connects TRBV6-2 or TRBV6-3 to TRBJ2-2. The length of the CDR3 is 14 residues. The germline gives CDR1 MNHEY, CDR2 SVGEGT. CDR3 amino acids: CASSYSIRTGELFF.

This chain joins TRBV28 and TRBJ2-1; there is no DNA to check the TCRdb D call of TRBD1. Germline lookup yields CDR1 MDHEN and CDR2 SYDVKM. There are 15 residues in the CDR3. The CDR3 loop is CASSLGTRSYNEQFF.

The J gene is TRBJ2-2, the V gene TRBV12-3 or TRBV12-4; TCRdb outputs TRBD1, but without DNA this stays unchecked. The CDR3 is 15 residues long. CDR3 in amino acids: CASSLSGGAGGELFF.

CDR3 amino acids: CSGLQGGDYNEQFF. This chain joins TRBV20-1 and TRBJ2-1; the D call from TCRdb, TRBD1, cannot be confirmed without DNA. This CDR3 has 14 residues. Germline V gene sequence: CDR1 DFQATT, CDR2 SNEGSKA (reference sequence).

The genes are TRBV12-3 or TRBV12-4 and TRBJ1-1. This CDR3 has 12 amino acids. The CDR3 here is CASIRRGTEAFF.

CDR3: CASRSRDRADTQYF. V and J are TRBV6-1 and TRBJ2-3; the TCRdb call, TRBD1, lacks DNA for checking. CDR3 length: 14 residues. CDR1 MNHNS and CDR2 SASEGT come from the germline V gene.

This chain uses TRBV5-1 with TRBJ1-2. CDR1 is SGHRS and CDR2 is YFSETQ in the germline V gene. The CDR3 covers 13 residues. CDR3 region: CACSLAGNYGYTF.

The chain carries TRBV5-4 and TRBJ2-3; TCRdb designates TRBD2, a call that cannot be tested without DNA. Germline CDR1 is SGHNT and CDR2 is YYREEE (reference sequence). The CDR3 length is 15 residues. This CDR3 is CASSLSSGMEGTQYF.

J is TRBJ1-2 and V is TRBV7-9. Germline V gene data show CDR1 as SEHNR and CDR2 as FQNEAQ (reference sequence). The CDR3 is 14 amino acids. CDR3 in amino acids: CASSPLGTNYGYTF.

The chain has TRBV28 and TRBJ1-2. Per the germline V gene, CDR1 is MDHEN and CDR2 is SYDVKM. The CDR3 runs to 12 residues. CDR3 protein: CASRPLEYGYTF.